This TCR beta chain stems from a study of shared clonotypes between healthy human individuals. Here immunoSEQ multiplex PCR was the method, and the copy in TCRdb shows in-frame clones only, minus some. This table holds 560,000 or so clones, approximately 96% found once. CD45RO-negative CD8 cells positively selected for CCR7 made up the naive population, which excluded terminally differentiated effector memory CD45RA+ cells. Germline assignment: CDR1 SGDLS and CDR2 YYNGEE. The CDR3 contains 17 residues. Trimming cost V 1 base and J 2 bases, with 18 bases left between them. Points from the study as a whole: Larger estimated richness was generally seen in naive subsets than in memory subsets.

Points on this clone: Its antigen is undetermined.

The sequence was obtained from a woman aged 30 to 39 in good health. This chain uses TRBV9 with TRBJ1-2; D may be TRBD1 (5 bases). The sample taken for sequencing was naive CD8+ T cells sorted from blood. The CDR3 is CASSVSEAGLENYGYTF. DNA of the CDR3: TGTGCCAGCAGCGTATCGGAGGCAGGGTTGGAGAACTATGGCTACACCTTC.